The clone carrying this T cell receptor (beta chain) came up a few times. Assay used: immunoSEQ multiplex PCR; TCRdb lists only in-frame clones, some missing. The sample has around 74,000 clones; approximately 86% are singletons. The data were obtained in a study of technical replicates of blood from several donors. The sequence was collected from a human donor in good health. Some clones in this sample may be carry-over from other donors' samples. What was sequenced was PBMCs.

In nucleotides, the CDR3 is TGCGCCAGCAGCTGGGGGGACAGGGAAGTCGAAAAACTGTTTTTT. Protein product: CASSWGDREVEKLFF. The J gene is TRBJ1-4, the V gene TRBV5-1; 9 positions agree with TRBD1. The CDR3 is made up of 15 amino acids. Germline CDR1 is SGHRS and CDR2 is YFSETQ. Unmatched junction bases numbered 8, after V lost 3 bases and J lost 8 bases.